This T cell receptor (beta chain) was found in a study of T cells in localized non-small cell lung cancer. General observations from the study: Compared with tumor, uninvolved adjacent lung displayed greater T cell clonality, ranking highest overall.

Per the germline V gene, CDR1 is MNHNS and CDR2 is SASEGT. The CDR3 covers 14 residues. Trimming cost V 8 bases and J 3 bases, with 15 bases left between them. On this clone itself: Its antigen is as yet unknown.

Measured with immunoSEQ multiplex PCR; TCRdb has only the in-frame clones, and not every one. The table shows roughly 50,000 clones, with about 85% occurring only once. The source of this sequence is a female donor at least 60 years old with stage II squamous cell lung carcinoma. The specimen was peripheral blood, collected before any cancer treatment. The chain couples TRBV6-1 to TRBJ2-3; D is undetermined. As DNA, the CDR3 is TGTGCCAGCGCGCTGAGCCAGCCTACAGATACGCAGTATTTT. Translation: CASALSQPTDTQYF.